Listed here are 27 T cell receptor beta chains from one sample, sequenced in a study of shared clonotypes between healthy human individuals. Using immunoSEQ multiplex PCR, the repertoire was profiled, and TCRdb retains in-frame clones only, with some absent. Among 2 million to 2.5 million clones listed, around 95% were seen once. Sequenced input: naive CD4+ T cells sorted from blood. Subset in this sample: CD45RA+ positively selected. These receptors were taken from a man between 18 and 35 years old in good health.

CDR3 nucleotides: TGCGCCAGCAGCTTCGAGTCAGGGGTCGGGGAGCTGTTTTTT. Its translation is CASSFESGVGELFF. The J gene is TRBJ2-2, the V gene TRBV5-1; maybe TRBD1 (6 bases). Trimming shortened V by 2 bases and J by 7 bases, and 12 bases separated the two germline ends. Looked up from germline, CDR1 is SGHRS and CDR2 is YFSETQ. This CDR3 contains 14 residues.

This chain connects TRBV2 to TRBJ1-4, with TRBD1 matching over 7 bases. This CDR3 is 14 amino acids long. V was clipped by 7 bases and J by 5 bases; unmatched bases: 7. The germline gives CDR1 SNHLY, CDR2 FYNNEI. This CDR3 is CASIPQGTNEKLFF. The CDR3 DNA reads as TGTGCCAGCATTCCACAGGGGACCAATGAAAAACTGTTTTTT. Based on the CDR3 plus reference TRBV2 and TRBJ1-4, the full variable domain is EPEVTQTPSHQVTQMGQEVILRCVPISNHLYFYWYRQILGQKVEFLVSFYNNEISEKSEIFDDQFSVERPDGSNFTLKIRSTKLEDSAMYFCASIPQGTNEKLFFGSGTQLSVL.

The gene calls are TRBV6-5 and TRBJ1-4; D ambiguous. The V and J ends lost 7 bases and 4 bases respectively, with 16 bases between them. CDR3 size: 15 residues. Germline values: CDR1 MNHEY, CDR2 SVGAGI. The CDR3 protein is CASKTGRANNEKLFF. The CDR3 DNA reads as TGTGCCAGCAAAACCGGACGGGCAAATAATGAAAAACTGTTTTTT.

The CDR3 sequence: CASSLQGRDYEQYF. The CDR3 DNA follows: TGCGCCAGCAGCTTACAGGGGAGGGACTACGAGCAGTACTTC. The chain employs TRBV5-1 and TRBJ2-7; possibly TRBD1 or TRBD2 for D (7 bases each). Germline CDR1 and CDR2: SGHRS and YFSETQ. This CDR3 spans 14 amino acids. With 2 bases removed from V and 3 bases from J, the gap between germline ends came to 12 bases.

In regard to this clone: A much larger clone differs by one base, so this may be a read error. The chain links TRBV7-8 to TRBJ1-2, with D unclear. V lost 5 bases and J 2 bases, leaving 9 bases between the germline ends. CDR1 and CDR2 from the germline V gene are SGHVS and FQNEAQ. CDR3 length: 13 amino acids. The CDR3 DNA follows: TGTGCCAGCAGCCCGGACGGGAACTATGGCTACACCTTC. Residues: CASSPDGNYGYTF.

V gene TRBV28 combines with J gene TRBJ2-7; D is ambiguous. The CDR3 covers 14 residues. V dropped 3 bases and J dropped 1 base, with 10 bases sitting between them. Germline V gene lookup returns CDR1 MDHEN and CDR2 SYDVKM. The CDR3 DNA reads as TGTGCCAGCAGTTTGTTTAGGGTATCCTACGAGCAGTACTTC. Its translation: CASSLFRVSYEQYF.

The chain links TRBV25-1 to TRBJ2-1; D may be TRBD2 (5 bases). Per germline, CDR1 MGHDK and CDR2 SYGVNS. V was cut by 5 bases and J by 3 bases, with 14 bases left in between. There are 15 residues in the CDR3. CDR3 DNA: TGTGCCAGCAGTTCCCGGGATAAGGGCTACAATGAGCAGTTCTTC. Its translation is CASSSRDKGYNEQFF.

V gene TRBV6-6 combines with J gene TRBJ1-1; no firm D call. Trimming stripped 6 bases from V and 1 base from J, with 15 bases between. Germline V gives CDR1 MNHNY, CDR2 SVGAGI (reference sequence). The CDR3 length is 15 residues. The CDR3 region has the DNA TGTGCCAGCAGCCCGCCGGACCGGGGGAACACTGAAGCTTTCTTT. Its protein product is CASSPPDRGNTEAFF.

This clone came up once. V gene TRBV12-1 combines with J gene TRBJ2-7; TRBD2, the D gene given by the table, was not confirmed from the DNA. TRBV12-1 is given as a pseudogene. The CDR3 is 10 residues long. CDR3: CASSFAYLYF. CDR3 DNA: TGTGCCAGCAGCTTTGCCTACCTGTACTTC.

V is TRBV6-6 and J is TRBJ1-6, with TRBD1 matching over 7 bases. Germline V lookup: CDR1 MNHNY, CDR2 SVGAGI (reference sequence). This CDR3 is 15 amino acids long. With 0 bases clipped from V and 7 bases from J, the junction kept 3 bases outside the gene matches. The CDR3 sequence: CASSYSGTENSPLHF. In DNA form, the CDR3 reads TGTGCCAGCAGTTACTCCGGGACAGAAAATTCACCCCTCCACTTT.

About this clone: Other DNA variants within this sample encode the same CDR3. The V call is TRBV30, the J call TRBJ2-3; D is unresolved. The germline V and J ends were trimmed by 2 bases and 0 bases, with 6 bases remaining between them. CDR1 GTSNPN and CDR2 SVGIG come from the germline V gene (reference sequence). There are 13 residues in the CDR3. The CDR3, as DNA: TGTGCCTGGAGTCGTGGGAGCACAGATACGCAGTATTTT. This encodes CAWSRGSTDTQYF.

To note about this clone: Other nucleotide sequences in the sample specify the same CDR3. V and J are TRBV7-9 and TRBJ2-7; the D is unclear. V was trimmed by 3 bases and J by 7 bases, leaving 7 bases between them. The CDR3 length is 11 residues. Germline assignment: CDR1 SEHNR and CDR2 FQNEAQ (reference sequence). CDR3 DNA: TGTGCCAGCAGCTTGGTAGGGGAGCAGTACTTC. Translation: CASSLVGEQYF.

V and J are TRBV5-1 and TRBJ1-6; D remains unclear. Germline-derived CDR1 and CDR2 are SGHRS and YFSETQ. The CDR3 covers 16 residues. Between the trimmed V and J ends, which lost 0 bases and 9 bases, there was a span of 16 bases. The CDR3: CASSLAGSVYGSPLHF. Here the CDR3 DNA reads TGCGCCAGCAGCTTGGCCGGGTCGGTATACGGTTCACCCCTCCACTTT.

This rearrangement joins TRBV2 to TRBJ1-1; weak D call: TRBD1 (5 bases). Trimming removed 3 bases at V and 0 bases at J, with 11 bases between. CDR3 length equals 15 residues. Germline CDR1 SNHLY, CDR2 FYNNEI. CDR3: CASSETASMNTEAFF. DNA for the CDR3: TGTGCCAGCAGTGAGACAGCAAGTATGAACACTGAAGCTTTCTTT.

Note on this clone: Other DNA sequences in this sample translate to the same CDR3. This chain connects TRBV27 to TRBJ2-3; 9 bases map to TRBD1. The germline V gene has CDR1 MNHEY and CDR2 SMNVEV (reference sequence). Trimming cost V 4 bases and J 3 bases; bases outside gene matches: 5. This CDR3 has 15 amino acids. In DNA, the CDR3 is TGTGCCAGCAGTTCACCGGGACAGGGAACAGATACGCAGTATTTT. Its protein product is CASSSPGQGTDTQYF.

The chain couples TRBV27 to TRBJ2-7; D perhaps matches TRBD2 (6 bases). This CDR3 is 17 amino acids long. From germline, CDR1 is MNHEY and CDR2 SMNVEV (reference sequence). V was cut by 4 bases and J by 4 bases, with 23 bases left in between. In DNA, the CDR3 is TGTGCCAGCAGTTCTCTCCCCGGGACTTCCGACTGGTACGAGCAGTACTTC. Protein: CASSSLPGTSDWYEQYF.

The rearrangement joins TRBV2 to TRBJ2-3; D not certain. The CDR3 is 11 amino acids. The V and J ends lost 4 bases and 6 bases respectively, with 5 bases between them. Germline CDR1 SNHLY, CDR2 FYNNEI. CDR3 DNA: TGTGCCAGCAGTGGATGGGATACGCAGTATTTT. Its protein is CASSGWDTQYF.

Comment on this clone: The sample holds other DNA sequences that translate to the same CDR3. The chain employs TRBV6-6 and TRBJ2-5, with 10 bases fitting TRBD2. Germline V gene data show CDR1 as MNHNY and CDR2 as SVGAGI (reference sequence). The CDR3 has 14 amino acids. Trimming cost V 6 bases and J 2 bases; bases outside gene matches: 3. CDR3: CASSRTSGQETQYF. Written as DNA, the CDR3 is TGTGCCAGCAGCCGGACTAGCGGACAAGAGACCCAGTACTTC.

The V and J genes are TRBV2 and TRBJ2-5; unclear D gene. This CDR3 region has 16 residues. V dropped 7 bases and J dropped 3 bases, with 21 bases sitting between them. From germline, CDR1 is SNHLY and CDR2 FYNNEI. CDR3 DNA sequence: TGTGCCAGCATGGAGCTCCGGGTTCCAAGCAAAGAGACCCAGTACTTC. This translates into CASMELRVPSKETQYF.

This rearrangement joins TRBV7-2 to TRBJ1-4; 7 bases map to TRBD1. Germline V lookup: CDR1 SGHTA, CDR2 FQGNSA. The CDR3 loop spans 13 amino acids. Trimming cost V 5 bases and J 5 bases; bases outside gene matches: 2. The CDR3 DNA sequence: TGTGCCAGCAGCGGACAGGCGAATGAAAAACTGTTTTTT. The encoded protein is CASSGQANEKLFF.

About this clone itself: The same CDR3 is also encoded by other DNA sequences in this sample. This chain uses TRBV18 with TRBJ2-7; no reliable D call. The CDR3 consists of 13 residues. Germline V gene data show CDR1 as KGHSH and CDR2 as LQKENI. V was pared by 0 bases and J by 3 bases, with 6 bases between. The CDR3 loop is CASSPPVGYEQYF. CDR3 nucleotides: TGTGCCAGCTCACCACCGGTCGGCTACGAGCAGTACTTC.

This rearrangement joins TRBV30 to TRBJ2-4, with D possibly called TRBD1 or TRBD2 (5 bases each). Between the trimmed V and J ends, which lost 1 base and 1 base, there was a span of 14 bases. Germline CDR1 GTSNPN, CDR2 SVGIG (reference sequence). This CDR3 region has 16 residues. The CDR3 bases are TGTGCCTGGAGTGCCGGGCTGGGGACCGCCAAAAACATTCAGTACTTC. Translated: CAWSAGLGTAKNIQYF.

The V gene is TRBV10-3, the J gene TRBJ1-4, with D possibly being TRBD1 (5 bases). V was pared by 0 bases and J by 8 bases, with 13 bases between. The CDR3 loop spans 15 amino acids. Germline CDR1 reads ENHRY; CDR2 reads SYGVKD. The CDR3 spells CAISESERGREKLFF. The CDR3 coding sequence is TGTGCCATCAGTGAGTCAGAAAGGGGACGGGAAAAACTGTTTTTT.

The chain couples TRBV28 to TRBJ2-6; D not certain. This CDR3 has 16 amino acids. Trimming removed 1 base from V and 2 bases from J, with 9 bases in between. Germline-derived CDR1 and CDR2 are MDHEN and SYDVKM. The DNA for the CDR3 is TGTGCCAGCAGTTTATTTAGGGTGACTGGGGCCAACGTCCTGACTTTC. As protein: CASSLFRVTGANVLTF.

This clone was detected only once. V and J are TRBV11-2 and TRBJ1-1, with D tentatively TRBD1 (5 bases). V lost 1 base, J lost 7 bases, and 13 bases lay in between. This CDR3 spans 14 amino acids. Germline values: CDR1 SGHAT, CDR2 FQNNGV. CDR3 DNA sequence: TGTGCCAGCAGCTTAGGGCCTCCGGGGCTTGAAGCTTTCTTT. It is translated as CASSLGPPGLEAFF.

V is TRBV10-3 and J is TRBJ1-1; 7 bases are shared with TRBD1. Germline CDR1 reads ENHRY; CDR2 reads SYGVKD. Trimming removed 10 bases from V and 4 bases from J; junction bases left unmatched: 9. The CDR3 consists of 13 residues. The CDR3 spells CATQGGRSTEAFF. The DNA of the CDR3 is TGTGCCACTCAGGGGGGGCGGAGCACTGAAGCTTTCTTT.

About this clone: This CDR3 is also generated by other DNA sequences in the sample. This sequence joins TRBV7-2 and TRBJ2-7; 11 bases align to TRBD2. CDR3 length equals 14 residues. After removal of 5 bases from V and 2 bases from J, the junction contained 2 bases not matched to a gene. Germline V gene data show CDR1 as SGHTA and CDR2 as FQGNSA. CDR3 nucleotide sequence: TGTGCCAGCAGCGCGACTAGCGGGGCCTACGAGCAGTACTTC. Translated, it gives CASSATSGAYEQYF.